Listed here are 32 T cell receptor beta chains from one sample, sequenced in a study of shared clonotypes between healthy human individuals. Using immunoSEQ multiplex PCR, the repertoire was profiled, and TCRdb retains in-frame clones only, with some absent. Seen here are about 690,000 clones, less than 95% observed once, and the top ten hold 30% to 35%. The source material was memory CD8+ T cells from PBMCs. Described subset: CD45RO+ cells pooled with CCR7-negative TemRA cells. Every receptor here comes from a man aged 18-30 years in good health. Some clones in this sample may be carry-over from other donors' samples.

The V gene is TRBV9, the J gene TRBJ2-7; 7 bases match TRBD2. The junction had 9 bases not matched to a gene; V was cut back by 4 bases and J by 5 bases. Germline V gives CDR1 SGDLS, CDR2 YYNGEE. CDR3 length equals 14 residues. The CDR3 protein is CASSPSGGGHEQYF. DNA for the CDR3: TGTGCCAGCAGCCCTAGCGGAGGCGGCCACGAGCAGTACTTC.

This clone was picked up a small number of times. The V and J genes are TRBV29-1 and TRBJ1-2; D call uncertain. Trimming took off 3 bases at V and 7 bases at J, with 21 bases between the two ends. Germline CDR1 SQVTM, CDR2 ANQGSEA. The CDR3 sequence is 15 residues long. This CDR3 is CSVDNNSIYPGGYTF. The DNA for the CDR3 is TGCAGCGTTGATAATAACTCTATCTACCCGGGTGGCTACACCTTC.

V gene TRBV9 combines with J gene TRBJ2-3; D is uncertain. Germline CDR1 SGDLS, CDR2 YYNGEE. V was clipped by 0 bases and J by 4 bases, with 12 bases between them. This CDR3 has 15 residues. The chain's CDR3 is CASSVAPRSPDTQYF. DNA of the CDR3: TGTGCCAGCAGCGTAGCTCCCCGGAGCCCAGATACGCAGTATTTT.

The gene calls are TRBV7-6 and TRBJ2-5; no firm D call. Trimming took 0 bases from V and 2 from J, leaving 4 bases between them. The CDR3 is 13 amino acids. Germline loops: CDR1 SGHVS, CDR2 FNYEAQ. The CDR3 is CASSLAAQETQYF. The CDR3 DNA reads TGTGCCAGCAGCTTAGCAGCACAAGAGACCCAGTACTTC.

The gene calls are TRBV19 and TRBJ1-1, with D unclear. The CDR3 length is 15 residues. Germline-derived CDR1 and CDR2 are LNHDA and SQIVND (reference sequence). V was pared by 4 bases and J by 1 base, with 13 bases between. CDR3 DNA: TGTGCCAGTAGTAGGGCAGAGGTCCAGAACACTGAAGCTTTCTTT. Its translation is CASSRAEVQNTEAFF.

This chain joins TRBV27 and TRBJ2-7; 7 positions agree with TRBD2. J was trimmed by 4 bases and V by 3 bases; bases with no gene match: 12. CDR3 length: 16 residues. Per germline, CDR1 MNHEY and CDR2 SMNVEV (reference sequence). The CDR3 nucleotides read TGTGCCAGCAGTTTCGGTAAGGCGGGAGCTCGATACGAGCAGTACTTC. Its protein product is CASSFGKAGARYEQYF.

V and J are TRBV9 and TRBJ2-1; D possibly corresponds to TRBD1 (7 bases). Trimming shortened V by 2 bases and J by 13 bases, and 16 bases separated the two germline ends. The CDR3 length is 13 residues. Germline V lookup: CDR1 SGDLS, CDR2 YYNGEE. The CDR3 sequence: CASSVSGGTVQFF. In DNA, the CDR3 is TGTGCCAGCAGCGTCTCAGGGGGGACAGTTCAGTTCTTC.

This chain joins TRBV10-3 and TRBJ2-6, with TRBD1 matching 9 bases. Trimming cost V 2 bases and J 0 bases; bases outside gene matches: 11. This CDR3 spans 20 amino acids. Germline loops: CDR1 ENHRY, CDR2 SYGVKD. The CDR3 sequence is CAISEPQGGQGPSGANVLTF. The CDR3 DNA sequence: TGTGCCATCAGTGAGCCCCAGGGGGGACAGGGTCCCTCTGGGGCCAACGTCCTGACTTTC.

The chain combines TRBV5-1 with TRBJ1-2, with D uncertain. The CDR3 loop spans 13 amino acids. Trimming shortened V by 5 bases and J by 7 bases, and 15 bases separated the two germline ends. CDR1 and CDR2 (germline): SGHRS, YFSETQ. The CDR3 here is CASRSAMGFGYTF. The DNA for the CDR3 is TGCGCCAGCAGATCCGCGATGGGTTTTGGCTACACCTTC. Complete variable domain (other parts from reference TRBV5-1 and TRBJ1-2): KAGVTQTPRYLIKTRGQQVTLSCSPISGHRSVSWYQQTPGQGLQFLFEYFSETQRNKGNFPGRFSGRQFSNSRSEMNVSTLELGDSALYLCASRSAMGFGYTFGSGTRLTVV.

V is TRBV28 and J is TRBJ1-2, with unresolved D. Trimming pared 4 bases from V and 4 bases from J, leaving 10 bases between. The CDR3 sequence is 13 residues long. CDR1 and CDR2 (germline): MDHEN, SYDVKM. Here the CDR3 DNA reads TGTGCCAGCAGTTACGCTGGGGTCTATGGCTACACCTTC. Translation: CASSYAGVYGYTF.

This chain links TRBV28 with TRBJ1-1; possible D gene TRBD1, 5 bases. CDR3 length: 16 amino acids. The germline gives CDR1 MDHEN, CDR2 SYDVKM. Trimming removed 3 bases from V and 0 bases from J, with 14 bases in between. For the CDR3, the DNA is TGTGCCAGCAGTTTGGCCTCGGAGGGGTTGAACACTGAAGCTTTCTTT. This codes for CASSLASEGLNTEAFF.

The chain's CDR3 is CSVLPGTGPTEAFF. In DNA, the CDR3 is TGCAGCGTTTTACCAGGGACAGGGCCCACTGAAGCTTTCTTT. The chain employs TRBV29-1 and TRBJ1-1; 9 bases are a match to TRBD1. Germline V gene lookup returns CDR1 SQVTM and CDR2 ANQGSEA. This CDR3 is built from 14 residues. Trimming removed 5 bases from V and 4 bases from J; junction bases left unmatched: 8.

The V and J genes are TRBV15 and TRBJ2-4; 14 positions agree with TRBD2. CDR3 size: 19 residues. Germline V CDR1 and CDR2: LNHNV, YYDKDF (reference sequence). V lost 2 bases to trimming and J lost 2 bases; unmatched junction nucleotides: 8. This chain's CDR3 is CATSRLGTSGSETKNIQYF. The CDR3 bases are TGTGCCACCAGCAGATTAGGGACTAGCGGGAGTGAGACCAAAAACATTCAGTACTTC.

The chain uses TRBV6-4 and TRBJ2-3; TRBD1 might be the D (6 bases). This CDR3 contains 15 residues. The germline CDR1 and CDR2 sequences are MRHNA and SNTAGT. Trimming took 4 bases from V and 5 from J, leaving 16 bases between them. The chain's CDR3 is CASSGLRGSGDTQYF. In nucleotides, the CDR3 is TGTGCCAGCAGTGGTCTAAGGGGGAGCGGAGATACGCAGTATTTT.

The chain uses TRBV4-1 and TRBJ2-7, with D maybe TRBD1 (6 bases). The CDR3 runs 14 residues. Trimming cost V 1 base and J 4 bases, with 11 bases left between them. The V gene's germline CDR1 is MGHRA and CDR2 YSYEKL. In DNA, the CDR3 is TGCGCCAGCAGCCAAGGAGTCAGGGGATACGAGCAGTACTTC. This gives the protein CASSQGVRGYEQYF.

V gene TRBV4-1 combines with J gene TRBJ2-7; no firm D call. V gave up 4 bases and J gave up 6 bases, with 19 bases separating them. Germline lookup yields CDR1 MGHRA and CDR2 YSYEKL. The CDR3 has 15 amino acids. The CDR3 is CASSPHRITRTEQYF. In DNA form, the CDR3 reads TGCGCCAGCAGCCCCCACCGTATTACACGAACCGAGCAGTACTTC.

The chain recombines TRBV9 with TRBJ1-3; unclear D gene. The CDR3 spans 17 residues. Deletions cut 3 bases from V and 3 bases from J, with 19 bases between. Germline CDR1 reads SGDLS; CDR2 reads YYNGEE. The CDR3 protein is CASSESGGRALGNTIYF. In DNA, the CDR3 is TGTGCCAGCAGCGAGAGCGGAGGTAGGGCCCTTGGAAACACCATATATTTT.

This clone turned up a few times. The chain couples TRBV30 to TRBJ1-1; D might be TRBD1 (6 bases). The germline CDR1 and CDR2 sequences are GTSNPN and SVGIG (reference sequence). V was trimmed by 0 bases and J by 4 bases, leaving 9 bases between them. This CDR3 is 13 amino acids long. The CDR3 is CAWSVATGTEAFF. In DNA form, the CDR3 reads TGTGCCTGGAGTGTAGCGACAGGCACTGAAGCTTTCTTT.

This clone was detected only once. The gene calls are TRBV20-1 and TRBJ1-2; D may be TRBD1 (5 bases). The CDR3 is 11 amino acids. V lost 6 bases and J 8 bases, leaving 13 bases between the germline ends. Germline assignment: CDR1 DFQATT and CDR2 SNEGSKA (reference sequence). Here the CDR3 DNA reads TGCAGTGCCAGGGCCTTTAGGGGCTACACCTTC. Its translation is CSARAFRGYTF.

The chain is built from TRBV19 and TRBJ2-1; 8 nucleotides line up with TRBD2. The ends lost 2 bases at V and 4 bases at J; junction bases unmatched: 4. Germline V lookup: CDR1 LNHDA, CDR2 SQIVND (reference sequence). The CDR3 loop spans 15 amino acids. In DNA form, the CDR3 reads TGTGCCAGTAGTATATTCGCGGGAGGATACAATGAGCAGTTCTTC. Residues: CASSIFAGGYNEQFF.

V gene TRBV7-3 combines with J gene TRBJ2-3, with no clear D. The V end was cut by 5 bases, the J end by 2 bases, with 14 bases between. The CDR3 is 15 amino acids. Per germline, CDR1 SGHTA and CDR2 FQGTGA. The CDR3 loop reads CASSPVGALTDTQYF. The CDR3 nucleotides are TGTGCCAGCAGCCCCGTGGGCGCGCTCACAGATACGCAGTATTTT.

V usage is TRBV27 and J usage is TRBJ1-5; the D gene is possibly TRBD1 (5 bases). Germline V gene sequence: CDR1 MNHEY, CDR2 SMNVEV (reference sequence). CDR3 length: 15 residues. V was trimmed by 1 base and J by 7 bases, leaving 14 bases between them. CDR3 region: CASSLLPRGGQPQHF. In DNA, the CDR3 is TGTGCCAGCAGTTTATTACCCCGGGGCGGGCAGCCCCAGCATTTT.

CDR3 in amino acids: CASSLFGGTGYYGYTF. CDR3 nucleotides: TGTGCCAGCAGCTTATTTGGGGGGACAGGTTACTATGGCTACACCTTC. The chain carries TRBV13 and TRBJ1-2, with 8 bases fitting TRBD1. Germline trimming cut 2 bases from V and 3 bases from J; bases unmatched to any gene: 8. The CDR3 consists of 16 residues. Germline assignment: CDR1 PRHDT and CDR2 FYEKMQ (reference sequence).

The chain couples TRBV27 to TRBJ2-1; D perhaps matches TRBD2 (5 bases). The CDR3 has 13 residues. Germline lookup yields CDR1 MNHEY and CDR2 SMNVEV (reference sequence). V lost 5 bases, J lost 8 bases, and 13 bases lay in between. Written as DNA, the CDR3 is TGTGCCAGCAGTGTCCTAGCCATCCATGAGCAGTTCTTC. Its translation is CASSVLAIHEQFF.

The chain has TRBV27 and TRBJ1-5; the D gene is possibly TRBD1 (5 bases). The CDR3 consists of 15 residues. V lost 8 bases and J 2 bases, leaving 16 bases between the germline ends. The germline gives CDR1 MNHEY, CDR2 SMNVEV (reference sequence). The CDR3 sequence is CASGLIGDGNQPQHF. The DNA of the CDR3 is TGTGCCAGCGGTCTAATAGGGGATGGCAATCAGCCCCAGCATTTT.

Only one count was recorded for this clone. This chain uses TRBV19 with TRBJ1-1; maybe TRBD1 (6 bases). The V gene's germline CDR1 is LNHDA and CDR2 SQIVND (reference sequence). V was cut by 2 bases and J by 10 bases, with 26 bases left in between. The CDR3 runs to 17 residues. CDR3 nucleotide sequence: TGTGCCAGTAGTATACCCTTGTCCACCGGGAAGGGGGGAGCAGCTTTCTTT. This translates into CASSIPLSTGKGGAAFF.

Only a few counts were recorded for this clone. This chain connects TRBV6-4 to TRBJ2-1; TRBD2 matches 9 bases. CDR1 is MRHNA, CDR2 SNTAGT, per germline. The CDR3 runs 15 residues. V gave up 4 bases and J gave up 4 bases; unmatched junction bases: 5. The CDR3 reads CASSASSGSYNEQFF. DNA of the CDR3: TGTGCCAGCAGTGCCAGTAGCGGGAGTTACAATGAGCAGTTCTTC.

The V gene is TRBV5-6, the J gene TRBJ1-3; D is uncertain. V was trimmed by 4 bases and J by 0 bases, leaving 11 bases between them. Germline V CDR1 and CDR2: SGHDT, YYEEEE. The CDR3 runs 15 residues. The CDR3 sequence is CASSPGLSSGNTIYF. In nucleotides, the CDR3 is TGTGCCAGCAGCCCAGGACTTAGCTCTGGAAACACCATATATTTT.

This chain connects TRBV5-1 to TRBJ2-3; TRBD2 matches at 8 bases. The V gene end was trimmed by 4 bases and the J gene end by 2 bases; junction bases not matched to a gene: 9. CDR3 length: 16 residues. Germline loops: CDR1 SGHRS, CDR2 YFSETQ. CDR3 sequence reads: CASSPSLAENTDTQYF. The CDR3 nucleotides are TGCGCCAGCAGCCCCTCACTAGCGGAGAACACAGATACGCAGTATTTT.

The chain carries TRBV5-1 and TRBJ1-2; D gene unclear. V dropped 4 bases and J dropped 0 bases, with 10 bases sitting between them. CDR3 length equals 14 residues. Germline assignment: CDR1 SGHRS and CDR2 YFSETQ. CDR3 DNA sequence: TGCGCCAGCAGCCTCCGGGGAGCTAACTATGGCTACACCTTC. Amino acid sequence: CASSLRGANYGYTF.

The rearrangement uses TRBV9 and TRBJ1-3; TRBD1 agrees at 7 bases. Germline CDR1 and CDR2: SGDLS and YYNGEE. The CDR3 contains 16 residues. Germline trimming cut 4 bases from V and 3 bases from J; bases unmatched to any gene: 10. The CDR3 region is CASSPGGAPYGNTIYF. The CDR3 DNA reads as TGTGCCAGCAGCCCAGGGGGGGCCCCGTATGGAAACACCATATATTTT.

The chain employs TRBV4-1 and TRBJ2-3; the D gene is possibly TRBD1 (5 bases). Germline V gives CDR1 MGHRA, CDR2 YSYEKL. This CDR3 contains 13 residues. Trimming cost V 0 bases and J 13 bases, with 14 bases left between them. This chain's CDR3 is CASSQDRRVVKYF. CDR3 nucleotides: TGCGCCAGCAGCCAAGATCGCAGGGTAGTCAAGTATTTT.